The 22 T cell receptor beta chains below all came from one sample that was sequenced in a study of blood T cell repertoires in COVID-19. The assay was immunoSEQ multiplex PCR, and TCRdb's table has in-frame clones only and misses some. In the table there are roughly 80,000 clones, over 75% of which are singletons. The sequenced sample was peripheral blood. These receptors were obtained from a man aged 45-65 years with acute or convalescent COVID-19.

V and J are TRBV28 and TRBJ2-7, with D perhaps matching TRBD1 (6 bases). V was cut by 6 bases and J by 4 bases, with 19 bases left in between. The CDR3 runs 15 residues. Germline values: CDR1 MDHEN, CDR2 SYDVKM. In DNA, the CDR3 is TGTGCCAGCAGAACAAACAGGGAGCTCGGGTACGAGCAGTACTTC. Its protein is CASRTNRELGYEQYF.

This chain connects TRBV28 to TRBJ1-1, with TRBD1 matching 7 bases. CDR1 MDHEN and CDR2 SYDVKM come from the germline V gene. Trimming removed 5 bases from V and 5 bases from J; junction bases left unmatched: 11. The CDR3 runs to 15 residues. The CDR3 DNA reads TGTGCCAGCAGTCCTCCCGACAGGGTGGGGACTGAAGCTTTCTTT. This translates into CASSPPDRVGTEAFF.

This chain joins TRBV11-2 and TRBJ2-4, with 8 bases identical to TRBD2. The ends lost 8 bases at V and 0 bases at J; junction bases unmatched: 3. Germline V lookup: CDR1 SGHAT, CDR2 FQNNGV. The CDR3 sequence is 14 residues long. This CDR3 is CASAGGLAKNIQYF. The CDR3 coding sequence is TGTGCCAGCGCGGGGGGCCTAGCCAAAAACATTCAGTACTTC.

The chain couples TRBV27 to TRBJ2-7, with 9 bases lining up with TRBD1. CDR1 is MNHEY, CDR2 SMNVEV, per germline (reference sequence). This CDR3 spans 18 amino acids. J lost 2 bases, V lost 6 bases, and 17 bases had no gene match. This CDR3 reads CASSKQPPTGGSTYEQYF. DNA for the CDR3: TGTGCCAGCAGCAAACAGCCCCCTACAGGGGGCTCCACCTACGAGCAGTACTTC.

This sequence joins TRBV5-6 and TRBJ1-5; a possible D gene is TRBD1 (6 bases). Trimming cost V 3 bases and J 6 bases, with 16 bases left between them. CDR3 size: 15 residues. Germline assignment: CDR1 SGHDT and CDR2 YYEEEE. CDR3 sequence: CASSSQGLLGQPQHF. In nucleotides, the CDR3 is TGTGCCAGCAGCTCCCAGGGGTTATTGGGTCAGCCCCAGCATTTT.

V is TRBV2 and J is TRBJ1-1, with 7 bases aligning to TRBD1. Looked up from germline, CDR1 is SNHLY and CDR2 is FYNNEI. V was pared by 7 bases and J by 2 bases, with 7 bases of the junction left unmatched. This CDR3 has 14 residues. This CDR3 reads CASKITGVNTEAFF. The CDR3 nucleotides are TGTGCCAGCAAGATAACAGGGGTTAACACTGAAGCTTTCTTT.

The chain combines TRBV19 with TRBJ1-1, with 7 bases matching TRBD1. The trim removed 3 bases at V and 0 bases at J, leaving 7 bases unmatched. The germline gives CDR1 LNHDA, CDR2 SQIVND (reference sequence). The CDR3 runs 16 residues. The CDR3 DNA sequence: TGTGCCAGTAGTATTTCCGGCAGGGGGGTGAACACTGAAGCTTTCTTT. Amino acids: CASSISGRGVNTEAFF.

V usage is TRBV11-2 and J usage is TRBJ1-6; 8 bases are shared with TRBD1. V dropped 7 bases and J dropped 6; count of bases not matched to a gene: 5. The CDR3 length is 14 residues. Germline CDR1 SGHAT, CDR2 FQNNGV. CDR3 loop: CASNRDRGNSPLHF. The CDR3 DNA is TGTGCCAGCAACAGAGACAGGGGTAATTCACCCCTCCACTTT.

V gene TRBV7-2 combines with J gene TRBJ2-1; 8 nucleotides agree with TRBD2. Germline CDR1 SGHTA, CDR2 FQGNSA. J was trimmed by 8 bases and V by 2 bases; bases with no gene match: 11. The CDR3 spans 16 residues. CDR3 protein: CASSLHREGGGYEQFF. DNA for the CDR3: TGTGCCAGCAGCTTACACCGGGAGGGAGGGGGGTATGAGCAGTTCTTC.

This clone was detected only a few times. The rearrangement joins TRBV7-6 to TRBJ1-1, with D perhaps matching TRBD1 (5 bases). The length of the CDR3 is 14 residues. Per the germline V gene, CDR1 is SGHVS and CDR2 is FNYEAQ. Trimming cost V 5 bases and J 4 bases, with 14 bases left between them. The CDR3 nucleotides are TGTGCCAGCAGCCCCGGCCGCGGGGGCACTGAAGCTTTCTTT. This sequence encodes CASSPGRGGTEAFF.

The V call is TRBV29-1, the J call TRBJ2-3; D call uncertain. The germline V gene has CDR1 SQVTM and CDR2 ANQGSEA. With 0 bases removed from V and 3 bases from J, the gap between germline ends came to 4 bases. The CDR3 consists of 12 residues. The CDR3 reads CSVEDGTDTQYF. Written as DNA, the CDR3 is TGCAGCGTTGAAGACGGGACAGATACGCAGTATTTT.

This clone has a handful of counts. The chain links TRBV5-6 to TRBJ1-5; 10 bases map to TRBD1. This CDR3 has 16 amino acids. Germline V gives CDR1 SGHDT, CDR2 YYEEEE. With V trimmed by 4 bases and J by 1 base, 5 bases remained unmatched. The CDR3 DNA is TGTGCCAGCAGCAGAGACAGGGGGCAGAGCAATCAGCCCCAGCATTTT. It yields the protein CASSRDRGQSNQPQHF.

The CDR3 loop reads CASRPGTVNTEAFF. The CDR3 DNA reads TGTGCCAGCAGGCCCGGGACAGTTAACACTGAAGCTTTCTTT. The chain recombines TRBV27 with TRBJ1-1; 7 nucleotides match TRBD1. V was clipped by 6 bases and J by 2 bases; unmatched bases: 6. From germline, CDR1 is MNHEY and CDR2 SMNVEV (reference sequence). This CDR3 is built from 14 residues.

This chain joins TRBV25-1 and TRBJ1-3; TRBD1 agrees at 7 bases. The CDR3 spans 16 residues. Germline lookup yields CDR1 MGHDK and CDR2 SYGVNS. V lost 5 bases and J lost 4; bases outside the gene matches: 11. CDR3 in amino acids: CASSSNRWDSGNTIYF. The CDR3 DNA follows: TGTGCCAGCAGTTCGAATCGTTGGGACAGCGGAAACACCATATATTTT. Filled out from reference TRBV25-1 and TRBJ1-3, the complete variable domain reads EADIYQTPRYLVIGTGKKITLECSQTMGHDKMYWYQQDPGMELHLIHYSYGVNSTEKGDLSSESTVSRIRTEHFPLTLESARPSHTSQYLCASSSNRWDSGNTIYFGEGSWLTVV.

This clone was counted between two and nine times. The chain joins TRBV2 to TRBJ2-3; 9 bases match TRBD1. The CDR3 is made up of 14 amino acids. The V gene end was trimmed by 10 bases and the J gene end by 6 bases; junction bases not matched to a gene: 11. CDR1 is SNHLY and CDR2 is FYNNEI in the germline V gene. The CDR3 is CATKQGAQSDTQYF. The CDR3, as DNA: TGTGCCACCAAACAGGGGGCCCAATCGGATACGCAGTATTTT.

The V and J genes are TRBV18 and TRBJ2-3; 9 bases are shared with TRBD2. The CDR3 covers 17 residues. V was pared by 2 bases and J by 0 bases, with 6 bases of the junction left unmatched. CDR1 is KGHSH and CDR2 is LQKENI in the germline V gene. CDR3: CASSPRATSGSTDTQYF. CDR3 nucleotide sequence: TGTGCCAGCTCACCAAGAGCTACTAGCGGGAGCACAGATACGCAGTATTTT.

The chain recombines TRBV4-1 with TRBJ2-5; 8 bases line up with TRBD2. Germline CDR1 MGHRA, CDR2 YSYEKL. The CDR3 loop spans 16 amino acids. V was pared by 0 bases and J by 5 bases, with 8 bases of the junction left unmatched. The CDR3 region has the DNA TGCGCCAGCAGCCAAGACGGGAGGGCGCGCGTGGAGACCCAGTACTTC. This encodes CASSQDGRARVETQYF.

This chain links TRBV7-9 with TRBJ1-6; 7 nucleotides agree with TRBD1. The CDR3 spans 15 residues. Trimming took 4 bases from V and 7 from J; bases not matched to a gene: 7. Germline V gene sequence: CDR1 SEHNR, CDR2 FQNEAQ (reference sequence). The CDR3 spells CASSSQGLLNSPLHF. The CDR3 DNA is TGTGCCAGCAGCTCACAGGGGCTACTAAATTCACCCCTCCACTTT.

CDR3 sequence (DNA): TGTGCCAGCAGCGCAGACAGGGGGCGCGTCAATCAGCCCCAGCATTTT. Translating gives CASSADRGRVNQPQHF. The J gene is TRBJ1-5, the V gene TRBV7-2; 10 nucleotides align to TRBD1. This CDR3 spans 16 amino acids. Germline trimming cut 5 bases from V and 3 bases from J; bases unmatched to any gene: 7. CDR1 and CDR2 from the germline V gene are SGHTA and FQGNSA.

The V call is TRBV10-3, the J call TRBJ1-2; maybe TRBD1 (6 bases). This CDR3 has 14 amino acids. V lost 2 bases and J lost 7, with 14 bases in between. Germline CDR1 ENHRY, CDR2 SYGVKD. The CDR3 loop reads CAISEGAHRAGYTF. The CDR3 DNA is TGTGCCATCAGTGAGGGTGCCCACAGGGCTGGCTACACCTTC.

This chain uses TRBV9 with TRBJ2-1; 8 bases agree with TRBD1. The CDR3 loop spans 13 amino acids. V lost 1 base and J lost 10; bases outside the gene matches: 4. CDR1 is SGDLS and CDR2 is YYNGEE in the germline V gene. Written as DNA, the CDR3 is TGTGCCAGCAGCGTACAGGGGGCGGCCGAGCAGTTCTTC. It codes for CASSVQGAAEQFF. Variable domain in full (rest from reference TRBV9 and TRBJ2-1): DSGVTQTPKHLITATGQRVTLRCSPRSGDLSVYWYQQSLDQGLQFLIQYYNGEERAKGNILERFSAQQFPDLHSELNLSSLELGDSALYFCASSVQGAAEQFFGPGTRLTVL.

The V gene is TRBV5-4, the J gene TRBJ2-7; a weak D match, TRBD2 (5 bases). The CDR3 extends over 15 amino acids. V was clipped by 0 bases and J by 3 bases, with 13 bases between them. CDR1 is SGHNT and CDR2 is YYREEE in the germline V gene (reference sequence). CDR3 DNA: TGTGCCAGCAGCTTGGGGGCCCGAGGGCTCTACGAGCAGTACTTC. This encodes CASSLGARGLYEQYF.